This TCR beta chain comes out of a study of T cell responses to AZD1222 COVID-19 vaccine. Study details: Second-dose intervals of approximately 4 or approximately 12 weeks were pooled. General observations from the study: Most donors were white British, females outnumbered males, and clonal diversity was possibly underestimated. Dominant CD4 TCR responses targeted spike regions 160-218 and 743-854. Compared with day 0, the breadth and depth of the Spike-specific TCR repertoire rose significantly after two doses of AZD1222.

Note on this clone: The antigen remains unidentified.

The CDR3 length is 14 residues. Sequencing was performed with immunoSEQ multiplex PCR; in TCRdb, only in-frame clones are kept and a portion is missing. The table includes about 120,000 clones, 92% detected once. The clonotype was recovered from an adult in good health. Sequenced material: peripheral blood, taken on day 0 of AZD1222 vaccination. The V call is TRBV7-5, the J call TRBJ2-7; the DNA was not compared with TRBD2, the D call given in the table. TRBV7-5 is recorded as a pseudogene. The CDR3 region has the DNA TGTGCCAGAAGCTTAGGACTAGCGGGAGCCGAGCAGTACTTC. Encoded protein: CARSLGLAGAEQYF.